This TCR beta chain was sequenced in a study of beta chain features in type 1 diabetes. Trimming stripped 2 bases from V and 1 base from J, with 8 bases between. The CDR3 consists of 15 residues. Germline CDR1 and CDR2: MNHEY and SMNVEV (reference sequence). Expressed TCRB transcripts got sequenced, as all isolated RNA was reverse transcribed. The table came from immunoSEQ multiplex PCR; TCRdb's copy has only in-frame clones and leaves some out. The sample has 140,000 or so clones; around a tenth are singletons. The chain couples TRBV27 to TRBJ2-2, with D perhaps TRBD2 (5 bases). The sequence derives from a man aged 18-30 years in good health. Sequences were obtained from central memory CD4+ T cells from blood. DNA for the CDR3: TGTGCCAGCAGTTTACGCGGGTTGAACACCGGGGAGCTGTTTTTT. It translates to CASSLRGLNTGELFF.